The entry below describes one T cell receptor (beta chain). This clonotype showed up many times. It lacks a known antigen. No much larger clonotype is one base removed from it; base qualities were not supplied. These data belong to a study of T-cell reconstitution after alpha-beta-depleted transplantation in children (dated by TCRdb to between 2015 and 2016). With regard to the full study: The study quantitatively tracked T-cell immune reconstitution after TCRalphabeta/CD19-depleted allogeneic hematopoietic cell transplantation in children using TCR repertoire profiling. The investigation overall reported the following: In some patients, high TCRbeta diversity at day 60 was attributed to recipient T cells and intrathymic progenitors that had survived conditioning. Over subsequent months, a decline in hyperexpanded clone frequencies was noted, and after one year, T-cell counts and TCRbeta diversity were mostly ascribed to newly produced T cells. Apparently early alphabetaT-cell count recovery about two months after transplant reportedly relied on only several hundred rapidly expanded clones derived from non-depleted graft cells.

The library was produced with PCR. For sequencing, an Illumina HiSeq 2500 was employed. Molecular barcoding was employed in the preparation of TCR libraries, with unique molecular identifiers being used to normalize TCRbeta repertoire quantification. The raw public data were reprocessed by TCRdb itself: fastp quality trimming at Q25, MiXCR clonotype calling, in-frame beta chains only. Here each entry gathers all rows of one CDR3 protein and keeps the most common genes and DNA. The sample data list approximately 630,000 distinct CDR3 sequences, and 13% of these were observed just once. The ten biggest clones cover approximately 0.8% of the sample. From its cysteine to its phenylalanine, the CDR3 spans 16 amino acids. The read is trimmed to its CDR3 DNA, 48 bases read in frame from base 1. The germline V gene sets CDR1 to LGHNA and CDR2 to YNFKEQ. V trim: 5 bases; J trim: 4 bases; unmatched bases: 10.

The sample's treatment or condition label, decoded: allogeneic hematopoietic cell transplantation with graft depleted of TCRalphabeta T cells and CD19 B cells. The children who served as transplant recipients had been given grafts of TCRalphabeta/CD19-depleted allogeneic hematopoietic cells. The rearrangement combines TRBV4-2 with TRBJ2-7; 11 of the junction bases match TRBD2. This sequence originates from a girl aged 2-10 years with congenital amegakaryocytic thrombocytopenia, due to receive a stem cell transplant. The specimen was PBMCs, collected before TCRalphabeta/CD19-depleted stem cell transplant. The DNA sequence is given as TGTGCCAGCAGCTCATACCAGGGACTAGCGGCTTACGAGCAGTACTTC. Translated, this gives CASSSYQGLAAYEQYF.